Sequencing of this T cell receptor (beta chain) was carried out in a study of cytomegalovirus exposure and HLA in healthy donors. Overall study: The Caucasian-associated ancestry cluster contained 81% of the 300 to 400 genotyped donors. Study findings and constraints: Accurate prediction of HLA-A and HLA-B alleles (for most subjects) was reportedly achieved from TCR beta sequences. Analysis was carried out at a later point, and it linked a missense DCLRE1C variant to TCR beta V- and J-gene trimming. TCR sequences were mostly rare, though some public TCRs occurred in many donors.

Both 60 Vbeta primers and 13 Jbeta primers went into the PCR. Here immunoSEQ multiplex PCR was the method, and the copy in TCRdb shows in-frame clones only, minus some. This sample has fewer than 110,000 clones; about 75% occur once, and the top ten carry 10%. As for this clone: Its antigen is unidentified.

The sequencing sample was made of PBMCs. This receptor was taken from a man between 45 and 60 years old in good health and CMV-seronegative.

The CDR3 sequence is CASSLDRGWGEQYF. CDR3 nucleotide sequence: TGTGCCAGCAGCTTAGACAGGGGATGGGGAGAGCAGTACTTC. The rearrangement joins TRBV7-2 to TRBJ2-7; 7 bases line up with TRBD1. Trimming took 1 base from V and 7 from J; bases not matched to a gene: 7. Germline assignment: CDR1 SGHTA and CDR2 FQGNSA. This CDR3 contains 14 residues.